This T cell receptor beta chain derives from a study of OX40 agonist ivuxolimab in advanced cancers. Turning to the study itself: Patients were treated with intravenous ivuxolimab, dosed at 0.01 to 10 mg/kg and infused every 2 weeks.

Profiled with immunoSEQ multiplex PCR; TCRdb holds only in-frame clones, not every one. The data hold around 40,000 clones, with approximately 86% observed a single time. The CDR3 runs to 13 residues. V was trimmed by 4 bases and J by 4 bases, leaving 11 bases between them. From germline, CDR1 is MGHRA and CDR2 YSYEKL. The sequences come from CD4+ or CD8+ T cells sorted from blood, collected in a trial of the OX40 agonist ivuxolimab. This TCR was sampled from an adult with an advanced solid tumor such as melanoma, head and neck, liver or kidney cancer. The chain carries TRBV4-1 and TRBJ2-7, with D possibly matching TRBD1 (6 bases). CDR3 sequence: CASSPRQGYEQYF. CDR3 sequence (DNA): TGCGCCAGCAGCCCTCGGCAGGGGTACGAGCAGTACTTC.